This T cell receptor (beta chain) came from a study of CXCR3-negative and CXCR3-positive naive CD8 T cells. As for the study in general: TRB reads totalled about 150 million, about 1.5 +/- 0.3 million per library.

Comments on this clonotype: Its target is not known.

Study-wide results and caveats: TRBV-TRBJ usage matched between naive CXCR3-negative and CXCR3-positive cells but not between memory cells. The study found CXCR3 expression partially decreased after cryopreservation and ran most assays on fresh PBMCs. Higher TRB CDR3 hydrophobicity marked CXCR3-positive naive cells relative to CXCR3-negative naive cells. Diversity was high in both naive subsets and much lower in memory cells.

Through 5' RACE with UMI labels, the TRB cDNA libraries were prepared. Reprocessing the 5' RACE reads, TCRdb reports a single entry for every CDR3 protein and omits DNA. The sample table sets out approximately 130,000 distinct CDR3 sequences. The CDR3 has 17 amino acids. In germline, CDR1 is MGHRA, CDR2 YSYEKL. V and J are TRBV4-1 and TRBJ1-5; TCRdb lists TRBD1, though no DNA is available to test this call. The receptor was derived from a human donor in good health. Some clones in this sample may be carry-over from other donors' samples. Sequencing was carried out using naive CXCR3+ CD8+ T cells from blood. Subset given: CD45RO-CCR7+CD27+CD95- naive CD8+ T cells expressing CXCR3 (TNR3+). This CDR3 is CASSQEGGAGANPPQHF.